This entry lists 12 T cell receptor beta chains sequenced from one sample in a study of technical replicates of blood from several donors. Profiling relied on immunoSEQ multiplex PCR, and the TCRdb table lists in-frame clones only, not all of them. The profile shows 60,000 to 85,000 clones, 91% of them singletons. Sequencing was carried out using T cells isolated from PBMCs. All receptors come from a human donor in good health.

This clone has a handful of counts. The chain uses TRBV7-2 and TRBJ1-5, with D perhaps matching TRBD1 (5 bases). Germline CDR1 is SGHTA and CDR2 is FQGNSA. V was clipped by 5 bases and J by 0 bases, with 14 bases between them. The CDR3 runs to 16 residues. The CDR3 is CASSRGGQYSNQPQHF. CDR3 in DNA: TGTGCCAGCAGCCGGGGGGGTCAGTATAGCAATCAGCCCCAGCATTTT.

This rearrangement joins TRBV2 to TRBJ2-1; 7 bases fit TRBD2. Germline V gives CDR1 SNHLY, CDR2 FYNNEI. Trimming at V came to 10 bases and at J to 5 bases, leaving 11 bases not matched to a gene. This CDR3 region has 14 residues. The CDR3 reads CATWMGLADNEQFF. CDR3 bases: TGTGCCACCTGGATGGGGCTAGCGGACAATGAGCAGTTCTTC. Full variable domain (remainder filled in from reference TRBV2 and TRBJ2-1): EPEVTQTPSHQVTQMGQEVILRCVPISNHLYFYWYRQILGQKVEFLVSFYNNEISEKSEIFDDQFSVERPDGSNFTLKIRSTKLEDSAMYFCATWMGLADNEQFFGPGTRLTVL.

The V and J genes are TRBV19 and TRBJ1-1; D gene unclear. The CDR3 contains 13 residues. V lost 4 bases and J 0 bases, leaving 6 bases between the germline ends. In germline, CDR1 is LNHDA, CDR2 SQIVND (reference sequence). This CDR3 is CASSSTVNTEAFF. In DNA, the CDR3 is TGTGCCAGTAGTAGTACGGTGAACACTGAAGCTTTCTTT.

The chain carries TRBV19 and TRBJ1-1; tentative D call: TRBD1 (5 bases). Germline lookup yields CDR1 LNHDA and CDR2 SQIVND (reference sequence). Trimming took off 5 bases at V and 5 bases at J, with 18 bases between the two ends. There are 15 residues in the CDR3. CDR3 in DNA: TGTGCCAGTAGTTCCCAGGGACGGGGGGTGACTGAAGCTTTCTTT. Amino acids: CASSSQGRGVTEAFF.

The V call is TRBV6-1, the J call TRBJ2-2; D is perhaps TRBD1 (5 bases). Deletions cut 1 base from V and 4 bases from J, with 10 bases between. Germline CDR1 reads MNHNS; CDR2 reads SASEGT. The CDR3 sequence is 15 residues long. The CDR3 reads CASSEGWGFTGELFF. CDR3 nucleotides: TGTGCCAGCAGTGAAGGGTGGGGCTTCACCGGGGAGCTGTTTTTT.

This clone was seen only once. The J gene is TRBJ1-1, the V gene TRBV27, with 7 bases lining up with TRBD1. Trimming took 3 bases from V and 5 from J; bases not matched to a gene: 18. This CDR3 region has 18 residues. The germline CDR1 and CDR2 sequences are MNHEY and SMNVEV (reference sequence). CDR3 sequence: CASSFSTIGGGALTEAFF. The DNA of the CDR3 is TGTGCCAGCAGTTTTTCCACGATCGGAGGGGGCGCCTTGACTGAAGCTTTCTTT.

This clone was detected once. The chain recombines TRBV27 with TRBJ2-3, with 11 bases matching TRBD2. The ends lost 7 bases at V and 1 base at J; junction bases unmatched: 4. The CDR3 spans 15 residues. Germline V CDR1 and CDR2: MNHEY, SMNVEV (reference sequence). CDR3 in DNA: TGTGCCAGCATTAGGACTAGCGGGCGCACAGATACGCAGTATTTT. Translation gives CASIRTSGRTDTQYF.

DNA of the CDR3: TGTGCCACGACCTACAGGGGCAATGAGCAGTTCTTC. Protein: CATTYRGNEQFF. The chain joins TRBV5-4 to TRBJ2-1, with 7 bases aligning to TRBD1. V lost 9 bases and J lost 6; bases outside the gene matches: 6. The CDR3 runs 12 residues. CDR1 is SGHNT and CDR2 is YYREEE in the germline V gene (reference sequence). Looking up the rest from reference TRBV5-4 and TRBJ2-1 gives the full variable domain: ETGVTQSPTHLIKTRGQQVTLRCSSQSGHNTVSWYQQALGQGPQFIFQYYREEENGRGNFPPRFSGLQFPNYSSELNVNALELDDSALYLCATTYRGNEQFFGPGTRLTVL.

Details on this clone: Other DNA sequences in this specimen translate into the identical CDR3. Here the CDR3 DNA reads TGTGCCAGTAGTACGAGGACTAGCGGGGTCTACAATGAGCAGTTCTTC. Residues: CASSTRTSGVYNEQFF. The chain joins TRBV19 to TRBJ2-1; TRBD2 matches at 12 bases. The germline V gene has CDR1 LNHDA and CDR2 SQIVND (reference sequence). Trimming removed 4 bases from V and 3 bases from J; junction bases left unmatched: 4. This CDR3 has 16 amino acids. Full variable domain (missing parts from reference TRBV19 and TRBJ2-1): DGGITQSPKYLFRKEGQNVTLSCEQNLNHDAMYWYRQDPGQGLRLIYYSQIVNDFQKGDIAEGYSVSREKKESFPLTVTSAQKNPTAFYLCASSTRTSGVYNEQFFGPGTRLTVL.

This CDR3 is CASTTIQGPYEQYF. In DNA, the CDR3 is TGTGCCAGCACCACGATACAGGGCCCCTACGAGCAGTACTTC. The J gene is TRBJ2-7, the V gene TRBV6-1, with a possible D match to TRBD1 (6 bases). Germline V gene sequence: CDR1 MNHNS, CDR2 SASEGT. CDR3 size: 14 residues. Trimming took off 7 bases at V and 2 bases at J, with 15 bases between the two ends.

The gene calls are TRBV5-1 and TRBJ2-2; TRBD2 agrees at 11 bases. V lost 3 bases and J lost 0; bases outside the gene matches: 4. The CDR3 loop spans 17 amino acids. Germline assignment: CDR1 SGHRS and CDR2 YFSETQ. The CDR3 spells CASSSGLAATNTGELFF. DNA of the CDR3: TGCGCCAGCAGCTCGGGACTAGCGGCTACGAACACCGGGGAGCTGTTTTTT.

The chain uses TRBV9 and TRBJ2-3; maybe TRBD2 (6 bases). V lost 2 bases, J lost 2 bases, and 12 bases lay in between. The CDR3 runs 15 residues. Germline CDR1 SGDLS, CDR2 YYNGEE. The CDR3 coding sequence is TGTGCCAGCAGCGTCAGTAGCGGACTCACAGATACGCAGTATTTT. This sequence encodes CASSVSSGLTDTQYF.